A single sample is the source of the 10 T cell receptor beta chains below, sequenced in a study of blood T cell repertoires in COVID-19. Sequenced by immunoSEQ multiplex PCR; TCRdb stores in-frame clones only, minus some. The sample holds under 140,000 clones; around 89% are singletons and the top ten take approximately 3.3%. The sample was peripheral blood. Receptors originate from a woman aged 45-65 years with acute or convalescent COVID-19.

The J gene is TRBJ1-1, the V gene TRBV30; D unclear. This CDR3 spans 13 amino acids. Germline CDR1 and CDR2: GTSNPN and SVGIG (reference sequence). Between the trimmed V and J ends, which lost 5 bases and 1 base, there was a span of 11 bases. This CDR3 is CAWAKTPNTEAFF. The DNA for the CDR3 is TGTGCCTGGGCGAAGACTCCGAACACTGAAGCTTTCTTT. Using reference TRBV30 and TRBJ1-1 for the parts outside the CDR3, the full variable domain is SQTIHQWPATLVQPVGSPLSLECTVEGTSNPNLYWYRQAAGRGLQLLFYSVGIGQISSEVPQNLSASRPQDRQFILSSKKLLLSDSGFYLCAWAKTPNTEAFFGQGTRLTVV.

V and J are TRBV5-8 and TRBJ1-1; D is undetermined. CDR3 length: 13 residues. V lost 0 bases to trimming and J lost 4 bases, with 7 bases between them. CDR1 and CDR2 from the germline V gene are SGHTS and YDEGEE. This chain's CDR3 is CASSLEQSTEAFF. CDR3 in DNA: TGTGCCAGCAGCTTGGAACAGAGCACTGAAGCTTTCTTT.

This chain uses TRBV6-5 with TRBJ2-1; 8 bases fit TRBD2. V was clipped by 5 bases and J by 9 bases; unmatched bases: 12. Per the germline V gene, CDR1 is MNHEY and CDR2 is SVGAGI. CDR3 length equals 15 residues. CDR3 nucleotide sequence: TGTGCCAGCAGTCGAGGCCCGGCGGGAGGTGGTGAGCAGTTCTTC. This encodes CASSRGPAGGGEQFF.

This sequence joins TRBV28 and TRBJ1-3; TRBD1 is a possible D gene (5 bases). Germline CDR1 is MDHEN and CDR2 is SYDVKM. This CDR3 is 14 amino acids long. V was clipped by 6 bases and J by 4 bases, with 13 bases between them. CDR3 region: CASSYSGRGNTIYF. The CDR3 DNA reads TGTGCCAGCAGCTACTCAGGGCGAGGAAACACCATATATTTT. The full variable domain, its missing parts supplied by reference TRBV28 and TRBJ1-3, is DVKVTQSSRYLVKRTGEKVFLECVQDMDHENMFWYRQDPGLGLRLIYFSYDVKMKEKGDIPEGYSVSREKKERFSLILESASTNQTSMYLCASSYSGRGNTIYFGEGSWLTVV.

The rearrangement links TRBV2 to TRBJ2-7; 9 nucleotides line up with TRBD2. CDR1 and CDR2 (germline): SNHLY, FYNNEI. V was pared by 6 bases and J by 2 bases, with 8 bases of the junction left unmatched. The CDR3 spans 15 residues. The CDR3 nucleotides read TGTGCCAGCAGAGGACGGGTAGCGGGAGCCTACGAGCAGTACTTC. It translates to CASRGRVAGAYEQYF.

This clone was seen just once. The chain couples TRBV7-2 to TRBJ2-7; 8 nucleotides align to TRBD1. The germline CDR1 and CDR2 sequences are SGHTA and FQGNSA. J was trimmed by 5 bases and V by 5 bases; bases with no gene match: 11. The CDR3 runs to 15 residues. CDR3 residues: CASSDRTGPRDEQYF. The CDR3 DNA reads TGTGCCAGCAGCGACAGGACAGGGCCTAGGGACGAGCAGTACTTC.

This clone was seen a single time. V and J are TRBV19 and TRBJ2-7, with 7 bases matching TRBD2. The junction had 7 bases not matched to a gene; V was cut back by 6 bases and J by 5 bases. The CDR3 length is 13 residues. Germline values: CDR1 LNHDA, CDR2 SQIVND (reference sequence). CDR3 sequence (DNA): TGTGCCAGTAGCGTGCGGGGGAGGGACGAGCAGTACTTC. This codes for CASSVRGRDEQYF.

This rearrangement joins TRBV19 to TRBJ1-1, with TRBD1 matching over 9 bases. CDR1 LNHDA and CDR2 SQIVND come from the germline V gene (reference sequence). Trimming at V came to 6 bases and at J to 5 bases, leaving 7 bases not matched to a gene. The CDR3 is 14 residues long. CDR3 in amino acids: CASRQGARGTEAFF. CDR3 DNA: TGTGCCAGTAGACAGGGGGCGCGAGGGACTGAAGCTTTCTTT.

The J gene is TRBJ1-1, the V gene TRBV28, with a weak D call TRBD1 (6 bases). V shed 6 bases and J shed 5 bases, with 16 bases lying between them. Germline CDR1 is MDHEN and CDR2 is SYDVKM. The CDR3 totals 14 residues. CDR3 region: CASSVYRAGTEAFF. The CDR3 DNA follows: TGTGCCAGCAGCGTATACAGGGCAGGGACTGAAGCTTTCTTT.

This chain joins TRBV11-3 and TRBJ2-1, with TRBD2 as a possible D gene (6 bases). Trimming removed 5 bases at V and 5 bases at J, with 16 bases between. Germline lookup yields CDR1 SGHNT and CDR2 YENEEA. This CDR3 is 15 amino acids long. CDR3 DNA: TGTGCCAGCAGCCAAAGGGCTAGCGTTAACAATGAGCAGTTCTTC. Protein sequence: CASSQRASVNNEQFF.